This entry describes one TCR beta chain. This entry is derived from a study of response to subunit inactivated influenza vaccine. The germline V gene has CDR1 SEHNR and CDR2 FQNEAQ (reference sequence). The V gene lost 4 bases and the J gene lost 4 bases, with 10 bases spanning the gap. The CDR3 spans 13 residues. TCRdb called the RT-PCR reads again in MiXCR, with one record for every CDR3 protein. Of about 610,000 distinct CDR3 sequences listed, around 13% are singletons. This specimen consisted of PBMCs from blood, obtained about 12 days after vaccination. This clonotype was obtained from a man aged 50 or older who received an inactivated influenza vaccine. V is TRBV7-9 and J is TRBJ1-1; unclear D gene. CDR3 in DNA: TGTGCCAGCAGCTCAGGATTCGGCACTGAAGCTTTCTTT. This translates into CASSSGFGTEAFF.